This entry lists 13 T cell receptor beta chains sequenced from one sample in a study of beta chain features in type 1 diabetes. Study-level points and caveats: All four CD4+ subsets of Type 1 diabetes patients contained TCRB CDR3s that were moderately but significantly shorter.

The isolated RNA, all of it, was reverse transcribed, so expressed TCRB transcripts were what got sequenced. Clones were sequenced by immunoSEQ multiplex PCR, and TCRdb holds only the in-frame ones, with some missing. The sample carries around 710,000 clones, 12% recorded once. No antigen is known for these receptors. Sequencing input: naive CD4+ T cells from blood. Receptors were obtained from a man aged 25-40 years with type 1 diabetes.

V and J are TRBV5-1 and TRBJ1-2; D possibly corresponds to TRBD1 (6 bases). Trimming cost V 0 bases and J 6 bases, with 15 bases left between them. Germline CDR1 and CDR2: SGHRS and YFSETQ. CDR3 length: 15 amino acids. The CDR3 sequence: CASSLELNRADGYTF. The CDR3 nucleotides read TGCGCCAGCAGCTTGGAATTGAACAGGGCAGATGGCTACACCTTC.

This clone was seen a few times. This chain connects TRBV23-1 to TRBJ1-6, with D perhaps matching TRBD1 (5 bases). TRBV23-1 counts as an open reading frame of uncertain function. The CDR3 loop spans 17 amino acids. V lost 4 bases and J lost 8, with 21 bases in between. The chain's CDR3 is CASSRLCLRGNYSPLHF. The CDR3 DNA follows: TGCGCCAGCAGTCGTTTATGCCTCCGGGGGAACTATTCACCCCTCCACTTT.

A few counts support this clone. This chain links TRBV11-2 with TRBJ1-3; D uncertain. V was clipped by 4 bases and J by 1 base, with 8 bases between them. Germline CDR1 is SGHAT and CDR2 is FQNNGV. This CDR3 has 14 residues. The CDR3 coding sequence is TGTGCCAGCAGCTACGCGGGATCTGGAAACACCATATATTTT. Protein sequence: CASSYAGSGNTIYF.

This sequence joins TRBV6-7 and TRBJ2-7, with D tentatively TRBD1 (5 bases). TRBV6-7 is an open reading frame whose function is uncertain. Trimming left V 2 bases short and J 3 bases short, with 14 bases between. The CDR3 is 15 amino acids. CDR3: CASSYSQGMVYEQYF. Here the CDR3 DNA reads TGTGCCAGCAGTTACAGTCAGGGTATGGTCTACGAGCAGTACTTC.

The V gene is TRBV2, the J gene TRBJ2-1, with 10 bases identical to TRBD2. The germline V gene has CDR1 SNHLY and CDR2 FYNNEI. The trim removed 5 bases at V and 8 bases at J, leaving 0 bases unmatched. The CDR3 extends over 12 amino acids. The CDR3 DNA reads TGTGCCAGCAGTAGCGGGGGGGATGAGCAGTTCTTC. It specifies CASSSGGDEQFF.

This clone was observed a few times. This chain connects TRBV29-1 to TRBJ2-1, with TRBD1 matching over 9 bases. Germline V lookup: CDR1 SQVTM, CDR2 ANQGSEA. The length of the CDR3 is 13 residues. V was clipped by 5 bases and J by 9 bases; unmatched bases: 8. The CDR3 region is CSVSRDRDTEQFF. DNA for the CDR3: TGCAGCGTTTCCCGGGACAGGGACACTGAGCAGTTCTTC.

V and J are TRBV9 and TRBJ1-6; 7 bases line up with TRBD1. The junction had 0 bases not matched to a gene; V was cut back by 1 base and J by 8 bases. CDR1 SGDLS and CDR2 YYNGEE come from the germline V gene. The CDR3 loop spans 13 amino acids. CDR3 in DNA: TGTGCCAGCAGCGTACAGGGGGATTCACCCCTCCACTTT. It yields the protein CASSVQGDSPLHF. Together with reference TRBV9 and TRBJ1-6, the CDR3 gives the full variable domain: DSGVTQTPKHLITATGQRVTLRCSPRSGDLSVYWYQQSLDQGLQFLIQYYNGEERAKGNILERFSAQQFPDLHSELNLSSLELGDSALYFCASSVQGDSPLHFGNGTRLTVT.

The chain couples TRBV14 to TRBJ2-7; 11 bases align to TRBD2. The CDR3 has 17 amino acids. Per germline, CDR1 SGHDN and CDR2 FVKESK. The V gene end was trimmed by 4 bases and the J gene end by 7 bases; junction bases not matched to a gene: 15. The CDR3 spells CASSPLTGTSGLGEQYF. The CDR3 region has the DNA TGTGCCAGCAGCCCTCTAACAGGGACTAGCGGCCTCGGGGAGCAGTACTTC.

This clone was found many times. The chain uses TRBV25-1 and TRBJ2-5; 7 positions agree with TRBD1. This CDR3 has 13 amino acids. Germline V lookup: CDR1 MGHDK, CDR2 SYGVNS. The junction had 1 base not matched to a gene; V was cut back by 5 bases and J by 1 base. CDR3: CASSRDSQETQYF. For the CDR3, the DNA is TGTGCCAGCAGTCGGGACAGCCAAGAGACCCAGTACTTC.

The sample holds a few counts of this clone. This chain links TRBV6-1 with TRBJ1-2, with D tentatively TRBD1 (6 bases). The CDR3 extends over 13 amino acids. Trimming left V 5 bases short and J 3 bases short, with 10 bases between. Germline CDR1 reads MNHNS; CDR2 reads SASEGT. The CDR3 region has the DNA TGTGCCAGCAGTCCAGGGGTTCACTATGGCTACACCTTC. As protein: CASSPGVHYGYTF.

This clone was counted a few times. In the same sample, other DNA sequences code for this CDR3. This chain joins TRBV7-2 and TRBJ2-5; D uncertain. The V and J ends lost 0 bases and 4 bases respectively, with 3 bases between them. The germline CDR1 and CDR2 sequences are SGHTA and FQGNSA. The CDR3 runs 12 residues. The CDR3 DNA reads TGTGCCAGCAGCTTAGCGGGAGAGACCCAGTACTTC. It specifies CASSLAGETQYF.

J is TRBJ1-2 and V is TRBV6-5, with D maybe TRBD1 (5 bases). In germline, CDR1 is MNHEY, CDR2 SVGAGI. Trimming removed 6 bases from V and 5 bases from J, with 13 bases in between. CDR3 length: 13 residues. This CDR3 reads CASRAGTLYGYTF. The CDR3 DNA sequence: TGTGCCAGCAGGGCAGGGACCCTTTATGGCTACACCTTC.

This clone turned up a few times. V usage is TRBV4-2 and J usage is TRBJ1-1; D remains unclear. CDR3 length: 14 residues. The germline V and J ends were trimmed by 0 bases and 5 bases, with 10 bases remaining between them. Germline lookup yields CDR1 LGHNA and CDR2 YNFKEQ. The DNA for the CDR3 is TGTGCCAGCAGCCAAGAGCCAGTCCAAACTGAAGCTTTCTTT. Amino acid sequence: CASSQEPVQTEAFF.